What follows describes a single TCR beta chain. There is no known antigen for this receptor. No base quality values were provided; no much bigger clone lies one nucleotide off. As encoded in the germline V gene, CDR1 is SQVTM while CDR2 is ANQGSEA. V is reduced by 2 bases and J by 4 bases, leaving a spacing of 8 bases between them. Its CDR3 holds 12 amino acids, cysteine through phenylalanine. The DNA shown is the 36-base CDR3, in frame from base 1. This record belongs to a study of PD-1 blockade in classical Hodgkin lymphoma (dated by TCRdb to about 2020). A note on the overall study: Nivolumab dosing was 3 mg/kg intravenously every 2 weeks, continuing until either disease progression or unacceptable toxicity. The study used CyTOF and TCR beta sequencing to define a peripheral blood immune signature of response to PD-1 blockade in classical Hodgkin lymphoma.

The sample's time point, from its label and the paper: cycle 4 day 1 (C4D1), after five to seven weeks of nivolumab. Every trial patient had relapsed following autologous stem cell transplantation, and prior brentuximab vedotin exposure was what differed among cohorts A, B and C. A Miltenyi CD4+ T cell isolation kit was used for magnetic negative selection to purify CD4+ T cells from thawed PBMCs. The trial cohort was composed of over 50 patients with relapsed/refractory classical Hodgkin lymphoma, for whom complete response, partial response or progressive disease was recorded as best overall response. In the multi-cohort phase II CheckMate 205 trial, trial patients received single-agent nivolumab. Best overall response was determined by an independent review committee according to the 2007 International Working Group response criteria. Trial PBMCs were collected just before the start of nivolumab (C1D1) and during therapy at cycle 2 day 1 and cycle 4 day 1. After peripheral blood was drawn into 8 mL Vacutainer Cell Preparation Tubes, PBMCs were isolated by centrifugation and then cryopreserved. Purified CD4+ and CD8+ fractions were generated only in cases for which an additional PBMC sample was available. On LS columns in a quadroMACS separator, the magnetically labelled cells were depleted, and the flow-through was collected as the purified fraction.

Genomic DNA was isolated using the Qiagen DNeasy kit from unsorted PBMCs as well as from negatively selected CD4+ and CD8+ fractions. Amplification of TCR beta CDR3 regions was done by immunoSEQ multiplex PCR with primers that anneal to V and J segments. A synthetic immune receptor repertoire was used to minimize amplification bias, and any remaining bias was removed computationally after sequencing. Under the source paper's analysis protocol: Repertoire diversity was quantified as the Shannon entropy index using custom Python scripts. Unsorted, CD4+ and CD8+ repertoires were examined separately, except in combined analyses, for which CD4+ and CD8+ sequences were merged in silico. A clone counted as expanded when the clone's frequency after treatment rose at least 2-fold relative to C1D1, and clones undetected at baseline were given a pseudocount of 0.5. Singleton clones were defined as clones with 0 or 1 copy at C1D1, and non-singleton clones were defined as clones with 2 or more copies. By matching protein sequences in sorted samples from the same patient, clones expanded in unsorted samples were annotated as CD4+, CD8+ or unknown. Diversity changes from C1D1 to C4D1 were tested in paired samples using Wilcoxon tests. This is the immuneACCESS table as TCRdb keeps it, with only in-frame sequences that have V and J called. A part of the clones is gone; compared with another copy, unresolved V genes explain less than half, and the rest is unexplained. D and trimming come from the DNA, and the V and J calls and clone size come from that table. In all, the sample holds around 18,000 clones, and roughly four fifths of those were seen once. The top ten constitute about 2.3% of the sample.

The study at large found these results: Baseline TCR diversity was reported to be lower in newly diagnosed patients than in healthy donors and to be lower still in relapsed/refractory patients. Lower diversity was seen in patients whose nivolumab began less than 1 year after ASCT, and these patients were left out of later analyses so that immune reconstitution would not confound the results. The study was limited to a single clinical trial cohort, and causes of repertoire differences, possibly disease activity or prior therapy, remained undefined. Trial patients achieving complete response had baseline diversity similar to newly diagnosed patients, whereas partial responders and progressors had significantly lower diversity. A significant rise by C4D1 was seen in CD4+ but not CD8+ TCR diversity (p=0.0027 vs p=0.16), with the rise being most apparent in complete responders (p=0.02).

The chain uses TRBV29-1 and TRBJ1-2, with the D gene uncertain. The receptor's source is a human donor with classical Hodgkin lymphoma. Sequencing used CD4+ T cells from blood, obtained before the fourth cycle of nivolumab. The DNA sequence reads TGCAGCGTTGAATTGGCCAGCTATGGCTACACCTTC. Protein translation: CSVELASYGYTF. Supplemented by the reference TRBV29-1 and TRBJ1-2 proteins around the CDR3, the complete variable domain is SAVISQKPSRDICQRGTSLTIQCQVDSQVTMMFWYRQQPGQSLTLIATANQGSEATYESGFVIDKFPISRPNLTFSTLTVSNMSPEDSSIYLCSVELASYGYTFGSGTRLTVV.